The T cell receptor (beta chain) described here comes from a study of CD8 T cells in Susac syndrome. Random hexamers served to reverse transcribe roughly 0.45 to 1 ug RNA. TCRdb reanalysed the immunoSEQ multiplex PCR reads using MiXCR and keeps one entry per CDR3 protein. The sample records approximately 170,000 distinct CDR3 sequences, roughly 93% being singletons. CDR3 length: 12 amino acids. The germline V gene has CDR1 SQVTM and CDR2 ANQGSEA. V lost 3 bases and J lost 2, with 8 bases in between. Negative magnetic isolation gave CD8+ and CD4+ cells; FACS enriched CD8+ TEMRA. This clonotype was recorded a few times.

The sample taken for sequencing was CD4+ T cells from PBMCs. The chain has TRBV29-1 and TRBJ2-7, with D unresolved. This TCR came from a human donor in good health. The CDR3: CSVEGQTYEQYF. CDR3 nucleotides: TGCAGCGTTGAGGGCCAGACCTACGAGCAGTACTTC.